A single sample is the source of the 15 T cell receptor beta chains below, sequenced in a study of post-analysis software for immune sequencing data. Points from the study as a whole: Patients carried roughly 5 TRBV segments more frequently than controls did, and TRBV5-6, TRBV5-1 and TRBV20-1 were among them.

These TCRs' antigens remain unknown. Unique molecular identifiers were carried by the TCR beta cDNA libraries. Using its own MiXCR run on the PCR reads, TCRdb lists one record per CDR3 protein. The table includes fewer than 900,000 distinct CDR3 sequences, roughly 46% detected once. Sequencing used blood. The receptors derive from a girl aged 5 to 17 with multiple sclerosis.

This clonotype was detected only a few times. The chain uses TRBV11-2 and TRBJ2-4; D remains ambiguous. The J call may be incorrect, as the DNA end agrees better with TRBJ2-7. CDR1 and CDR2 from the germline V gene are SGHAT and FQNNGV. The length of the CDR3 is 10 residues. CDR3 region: CASSLAEQYF. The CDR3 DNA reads TGTGCCAGCAGCTTAGCCGAGCAGTACTTC.

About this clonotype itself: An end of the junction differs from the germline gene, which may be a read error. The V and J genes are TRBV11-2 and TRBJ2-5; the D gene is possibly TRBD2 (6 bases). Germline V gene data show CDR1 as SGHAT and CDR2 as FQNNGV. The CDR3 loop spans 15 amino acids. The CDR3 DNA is TGTGTCAGCAGCTCGGGGGAGAGGCCTCAAGAGACCCAGTACTTC. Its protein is CVSSSGERPQETQYF.

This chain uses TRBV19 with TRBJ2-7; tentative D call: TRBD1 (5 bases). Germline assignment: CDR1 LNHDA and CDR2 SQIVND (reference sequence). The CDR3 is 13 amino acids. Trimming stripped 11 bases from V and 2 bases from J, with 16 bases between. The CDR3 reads CAPAQQGTYEQYF. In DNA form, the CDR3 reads TGTGCCCCAGCTCAGCAGGGAACCTACGAGCAGTACTTC.

The chain's CDR3 is CASRMESTDTQYF. CDR3 in DNA: TGTGCCAGCAGGATGGAGAGCACAGATACGCAGTATTTT. The chain is built from TRBV2 and TRBJ2-3; unclear D gene. Germline loops: CDR1 SNHLY, CDR2 FYNNEI. V shed 6 bases and J shed 0 bases, with 7 bases lying between them. The CDR3 covers 13 residues.

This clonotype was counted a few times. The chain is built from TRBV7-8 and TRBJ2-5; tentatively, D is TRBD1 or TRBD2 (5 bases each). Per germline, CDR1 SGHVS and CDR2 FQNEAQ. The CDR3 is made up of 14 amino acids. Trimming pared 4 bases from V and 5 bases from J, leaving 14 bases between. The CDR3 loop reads CASSSRDLRETQYF. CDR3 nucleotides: TGTGCCAGCAGCTCCAGGGACCTCCGGGAGACCCAGTACTTC.

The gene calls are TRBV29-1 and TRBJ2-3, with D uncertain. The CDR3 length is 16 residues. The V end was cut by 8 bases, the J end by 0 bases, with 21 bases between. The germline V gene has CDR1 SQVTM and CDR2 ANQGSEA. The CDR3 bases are TGCAGCCCCCCCCCGGGTTGCGGAGCTAGCACAGATACGCAGTATTTT. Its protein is CSPPPGCGASTDTQYF.

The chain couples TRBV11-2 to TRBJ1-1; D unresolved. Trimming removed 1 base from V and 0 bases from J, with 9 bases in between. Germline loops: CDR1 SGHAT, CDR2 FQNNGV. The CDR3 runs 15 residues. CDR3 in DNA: TGTGCCAGCAGCTTAGGGTGGGGTGTGAACACTGAAGCTTTCTTT. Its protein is CASSLGWGVNTEAFF.

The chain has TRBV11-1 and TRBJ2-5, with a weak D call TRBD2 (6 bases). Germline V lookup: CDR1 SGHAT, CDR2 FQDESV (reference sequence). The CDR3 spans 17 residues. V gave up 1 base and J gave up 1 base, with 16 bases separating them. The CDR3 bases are TGTGCCAGCAGCTTAGAAGGCATCCTAGCGTCCCAAGAGACCCAGTACTTC. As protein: CASSLEGILASQETQYF.

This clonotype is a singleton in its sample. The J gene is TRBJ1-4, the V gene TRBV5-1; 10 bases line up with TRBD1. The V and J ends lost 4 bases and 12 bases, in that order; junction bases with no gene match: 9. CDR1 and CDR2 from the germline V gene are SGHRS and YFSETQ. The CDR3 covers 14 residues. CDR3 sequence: CASSRDRGPRELFF. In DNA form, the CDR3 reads TGCGCCAGCAGCCGGGACAGGGGACCTCGGGAACTGTTTTTT.

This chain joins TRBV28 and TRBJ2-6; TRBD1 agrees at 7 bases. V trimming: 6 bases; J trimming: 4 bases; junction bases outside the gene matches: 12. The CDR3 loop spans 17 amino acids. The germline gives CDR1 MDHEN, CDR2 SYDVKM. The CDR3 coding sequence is TGTGCCAGCAGCCTGACAGGGATCCACGGGGGGGCCAACGTCCTGACTTTC. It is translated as CASSLTGIHGGANVLTF. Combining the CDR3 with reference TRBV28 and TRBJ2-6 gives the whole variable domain DVKVTQSSRYLVKRTGEKVFLECVQDMDHENMFWYRQDPGLGLRLIYFSYDVKMKEKGDIPEGYSVSREKKERFSLILESASTNQTSMYLCASSLTGIHGGANVLTFGAGSRLTVL.

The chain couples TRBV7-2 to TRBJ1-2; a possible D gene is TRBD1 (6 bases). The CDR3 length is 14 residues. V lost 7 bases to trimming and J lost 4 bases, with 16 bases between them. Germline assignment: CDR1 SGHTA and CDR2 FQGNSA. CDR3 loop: CASNVGRGGYGYTF. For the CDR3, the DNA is TGTGCCAGCAACGTGGGGAGGGGGGGCTATGGCTACACCTTC. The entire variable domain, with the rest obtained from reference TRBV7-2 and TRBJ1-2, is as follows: GAGVSQSPSNKVTEKGKDVELRCDPISGHTALYWYRQSLGQGLEFLIYFQGNSAPDKSGLPSDRFSAERTGGSVSTLTIQRTQQEDSAVYLCASNVGRGGYGYTFGSGTRLTVV.

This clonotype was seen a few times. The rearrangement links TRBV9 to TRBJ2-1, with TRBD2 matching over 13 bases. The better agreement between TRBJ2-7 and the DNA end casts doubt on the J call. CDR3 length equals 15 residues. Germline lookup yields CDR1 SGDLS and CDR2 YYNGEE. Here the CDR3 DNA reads TGTGCCAGCAGCGGGACTAGCGGGAGTTACAATGAGCAGTACTTC. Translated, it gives CASSGTSGSYNEQYF.

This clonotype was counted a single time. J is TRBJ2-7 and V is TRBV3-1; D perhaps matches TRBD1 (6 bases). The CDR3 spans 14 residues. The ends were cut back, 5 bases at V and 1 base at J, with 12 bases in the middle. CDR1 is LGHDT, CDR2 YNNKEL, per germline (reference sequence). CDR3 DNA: TGTGCCAGCAGCATGGGGCAGGGGTCCTACGAGCAGTACTTC. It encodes CASSMGQGSYEQYF.

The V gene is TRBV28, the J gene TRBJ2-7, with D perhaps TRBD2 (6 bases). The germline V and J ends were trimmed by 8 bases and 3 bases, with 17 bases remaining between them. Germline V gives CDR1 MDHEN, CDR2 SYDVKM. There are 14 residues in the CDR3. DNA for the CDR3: TGTGCCAGCCAGGACTTGGAGGGGAGCTACGAGCAGTACTTC. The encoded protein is CASQDLEGSYEQYF.

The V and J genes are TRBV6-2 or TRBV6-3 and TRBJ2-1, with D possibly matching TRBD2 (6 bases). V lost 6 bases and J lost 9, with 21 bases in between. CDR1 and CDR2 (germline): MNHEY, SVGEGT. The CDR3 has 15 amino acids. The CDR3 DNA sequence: TGTGCCAGCAGCCAAGCACCACCCGGGAGAGGTGAGCAGTTCTTC. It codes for CASSQAPPGRGEQFF.